The entry below describes one T cell receptor beta chain. The antigen is not known. The sample belongs to a study of regulatory T cells in long-lasting Graves disease. Time point specified: newly diagnosed GD, antithyroid drugs for less than 3 months. RNA extracted from PBMCs served as the sequencing template. General study findings and limits: TRBV28, TRBJ1-2 and TRBJ2-5 were favored in persistent disease.

CDR3 length: 15 residues. Trimming cost V 3 bases and J 4 bases, with 12 bases left between them. The V gene's germline CDR1 is MNHNS and CDR2 SASEGT. Sequencing libraries for TCR beta were prepared with iRepertoire HTBI primers and Arm-PCR of CDR3 regions. TCRdb re-analysed the multiplex PCR reads in MiXCR, keeping a single row per CDR3 protein. The table records 400,000 to 500,000 distinct CDR3 sequences, less than 20% of them present only once. Another study also made use of these data, one on T cells in Graves' hyperthyroidism and ophthalmopathy. That work states: Orbital computed tomography, thyroid ultrasound, serum thyroxine and TRAb, and clinical symptoms together informed the diagnoses.

Source: peripheral blood mononuclear cells (PBMCs), taken at new diagnosis, from a patient treated with antithyroid drugs. The V and J genes are TRBV6-1 and TRBJ2-2, with TRBD2 as a possible D gene (6 bases). The receptor comes from a woman aged 18-35 years with Graves disease. CDR3 nucleotide sequence: TGTGCCAGCAGTGAGCGGGACGGCTTCACCGGGGAGCTGTTTTTT. Protein sequence: CASSERDGFTGELFF.